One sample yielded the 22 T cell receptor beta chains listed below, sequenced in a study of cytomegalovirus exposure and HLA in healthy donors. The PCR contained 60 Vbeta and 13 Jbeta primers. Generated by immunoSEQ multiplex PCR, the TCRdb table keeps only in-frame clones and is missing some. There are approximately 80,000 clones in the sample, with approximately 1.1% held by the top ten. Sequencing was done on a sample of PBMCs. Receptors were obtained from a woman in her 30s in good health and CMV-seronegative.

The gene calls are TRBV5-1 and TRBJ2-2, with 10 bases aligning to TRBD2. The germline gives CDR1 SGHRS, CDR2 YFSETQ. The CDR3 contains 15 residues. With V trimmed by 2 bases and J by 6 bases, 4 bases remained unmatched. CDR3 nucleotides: TGCGCCAGCAGCTTAGGGCTAGCGGGGGCCGGGGAGCTGTTTTTT. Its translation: CASSLGLAGAGELFF.

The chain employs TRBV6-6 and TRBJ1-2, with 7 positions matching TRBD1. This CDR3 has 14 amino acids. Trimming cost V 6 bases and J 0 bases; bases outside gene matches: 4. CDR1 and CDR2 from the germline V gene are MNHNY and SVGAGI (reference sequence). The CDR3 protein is CASRGTASNYGYTF. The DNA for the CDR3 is TGTGCCAGCAGGGGGACAGCGTCTAACTATGGCTACACCTTC.

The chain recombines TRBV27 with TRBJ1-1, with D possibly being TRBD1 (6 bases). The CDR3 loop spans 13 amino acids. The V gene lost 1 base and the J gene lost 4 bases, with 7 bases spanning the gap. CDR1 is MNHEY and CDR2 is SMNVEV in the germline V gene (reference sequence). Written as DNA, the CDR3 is TGTGCCAGCAGTTTATTGGGGGCCACTGAAGCTTTCTTT. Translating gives CASSLLGATEAFF.

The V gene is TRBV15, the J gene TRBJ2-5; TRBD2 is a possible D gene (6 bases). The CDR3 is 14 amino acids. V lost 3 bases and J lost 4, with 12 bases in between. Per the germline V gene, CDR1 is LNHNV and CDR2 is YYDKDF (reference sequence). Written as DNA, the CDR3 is TGTGCCACCAGCAGGCGGGATTCGGGAGAGACCCAGTACTTC. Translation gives CATSRRDSGETQYF.

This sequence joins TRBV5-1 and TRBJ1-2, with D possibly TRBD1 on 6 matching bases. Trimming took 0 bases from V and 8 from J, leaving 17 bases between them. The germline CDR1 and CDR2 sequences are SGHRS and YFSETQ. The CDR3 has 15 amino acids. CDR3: CASSLGDTSPRGYTF. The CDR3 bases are TGCGCCAGCAGCTTGGGGGACACCTCCCCTCGGGGCTACACCTTC.

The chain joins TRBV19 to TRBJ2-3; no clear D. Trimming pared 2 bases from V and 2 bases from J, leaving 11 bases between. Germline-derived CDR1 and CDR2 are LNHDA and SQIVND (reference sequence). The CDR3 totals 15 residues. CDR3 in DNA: TGTGCCAGTAGTATACAGGTTCACTTCACAGATACGCAGTATTTT. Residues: CASSIQVHFTDTQYF.

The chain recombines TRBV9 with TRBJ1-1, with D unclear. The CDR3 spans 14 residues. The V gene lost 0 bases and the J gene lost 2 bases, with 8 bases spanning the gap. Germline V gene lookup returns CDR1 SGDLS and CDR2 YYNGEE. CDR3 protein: CASSVDLVNTEAFF. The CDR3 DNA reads TGTGCCAGCAGCGTAGATCTTGTCAACACTGAAGCTTTCTTT.

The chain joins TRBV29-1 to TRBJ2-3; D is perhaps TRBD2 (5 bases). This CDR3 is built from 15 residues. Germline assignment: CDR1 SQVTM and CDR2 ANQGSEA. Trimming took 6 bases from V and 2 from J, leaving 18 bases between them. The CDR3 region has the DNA TGCAGCGTCCTAAGTTGGGAGAGCATCACAGATACGCAGTATTTT. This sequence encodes CSVLSWESITDTQYF.

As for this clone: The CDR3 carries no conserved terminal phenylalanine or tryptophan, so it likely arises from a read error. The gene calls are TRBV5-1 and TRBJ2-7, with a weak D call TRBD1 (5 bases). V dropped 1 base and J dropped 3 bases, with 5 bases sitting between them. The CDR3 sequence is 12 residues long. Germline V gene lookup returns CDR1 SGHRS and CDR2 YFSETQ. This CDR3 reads CASSLQGYEQYS. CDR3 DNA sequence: TGCGCCAGCAGCTTGCAGGGCTACGAGCAGTACTCC.

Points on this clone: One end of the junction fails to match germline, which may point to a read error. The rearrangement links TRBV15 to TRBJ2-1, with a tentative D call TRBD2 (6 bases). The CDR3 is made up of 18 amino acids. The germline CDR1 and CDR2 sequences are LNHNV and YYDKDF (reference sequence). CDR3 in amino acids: CATSRDGWEVSSDNEQFF. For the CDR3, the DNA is TGTGCCACCAGCAGAGATGGGTGGGAGGTGAGCTCCGACAATGAGCAGTTCTTC.

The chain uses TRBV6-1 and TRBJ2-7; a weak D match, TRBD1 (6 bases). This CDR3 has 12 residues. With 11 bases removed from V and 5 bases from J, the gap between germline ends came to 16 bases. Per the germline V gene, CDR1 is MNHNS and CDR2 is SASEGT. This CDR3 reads CAGKTGFDEQYF. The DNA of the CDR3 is TGTGCCGGAAAGACAGGTTTCGACGAGCAGTACTTC.

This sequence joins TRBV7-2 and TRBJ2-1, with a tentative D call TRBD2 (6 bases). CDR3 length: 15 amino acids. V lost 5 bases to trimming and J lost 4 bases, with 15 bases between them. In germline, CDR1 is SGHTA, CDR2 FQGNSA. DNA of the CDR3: TGTGCCAGCAGCACAGCGGCGGGGCGTTACAATGAGCAGTTCTTC. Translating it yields CASSTAAGRYNEQFF.

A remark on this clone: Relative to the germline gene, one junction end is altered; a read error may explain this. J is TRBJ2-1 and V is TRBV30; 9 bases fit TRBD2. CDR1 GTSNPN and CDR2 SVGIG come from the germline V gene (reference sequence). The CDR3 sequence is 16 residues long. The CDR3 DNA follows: TGTGCCTGGACCCCTCTCCTAGCGGGAAGCTACAGTGAGCAGTTCTTC. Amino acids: CAWTPLLAGSYSEQFF.

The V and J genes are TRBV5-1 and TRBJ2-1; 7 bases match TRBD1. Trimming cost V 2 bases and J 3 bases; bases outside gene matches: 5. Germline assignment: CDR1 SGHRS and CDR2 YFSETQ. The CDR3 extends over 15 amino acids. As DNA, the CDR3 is TGCGCCAGCAGCTTAGGAGACAGGGACTACAATGAGCAGTTCTTC. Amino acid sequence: CASSLGDRDYNEQFF.

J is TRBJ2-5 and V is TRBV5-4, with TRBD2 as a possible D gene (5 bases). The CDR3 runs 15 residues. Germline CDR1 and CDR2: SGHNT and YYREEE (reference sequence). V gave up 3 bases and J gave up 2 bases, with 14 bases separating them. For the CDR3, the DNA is TGTGCCAGCAGCTCCGGCGGGTGGGCGCAAGAGACCCAGTACTTC. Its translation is CASSSGGWAQETQYF.

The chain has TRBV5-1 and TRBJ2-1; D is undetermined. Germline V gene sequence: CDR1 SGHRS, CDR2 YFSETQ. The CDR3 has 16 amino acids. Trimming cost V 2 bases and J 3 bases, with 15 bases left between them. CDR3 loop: CASSLAPIENYNEQFF. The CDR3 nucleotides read TGCGCCAGCAGCTTAGCGCCCATCGAAAACTACAATGAGCAGTTCTTC.

For the CDR3, the DNA is TGTGCCAGCAGCTTGACTAGCGGGAGCTACAATGAGCAGTTCTTC. Translated, it gives CASSLTSGSYNEQFF. The chain uses TRBV5-6 and TRBJ2-1, with TRBD2 matching 11 bases. The germline CDR1 and CDR2 sequences are SGHDT and YYEEEE. V dropped 1 base and J dropped 3; count of bases not matched to a gene: 0. This CDR3 has 15 amino acids.

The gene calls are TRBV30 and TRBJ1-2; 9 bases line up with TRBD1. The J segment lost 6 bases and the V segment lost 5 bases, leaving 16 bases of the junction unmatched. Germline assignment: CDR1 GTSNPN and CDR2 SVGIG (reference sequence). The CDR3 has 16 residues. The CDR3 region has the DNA TGTGCCTGGGAAATCGGCCCCCCAACAGGGGGCGATGGCTACACCTTC. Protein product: CAWEIGPPTGGDGYTF.

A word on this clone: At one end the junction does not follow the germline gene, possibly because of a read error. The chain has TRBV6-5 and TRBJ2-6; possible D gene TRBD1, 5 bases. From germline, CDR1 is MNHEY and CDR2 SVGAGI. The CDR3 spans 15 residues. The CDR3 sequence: CASSPTASGANALTF. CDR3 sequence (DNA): TGTGCCAGCAGTCCTACCGCCTCTGGGGCCAACGCCCTGACTTTC.

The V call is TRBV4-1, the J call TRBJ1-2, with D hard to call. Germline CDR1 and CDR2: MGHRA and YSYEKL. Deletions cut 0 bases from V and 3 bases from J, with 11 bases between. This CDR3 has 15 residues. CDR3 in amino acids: CASSQDVTADYGYTF. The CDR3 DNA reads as TGCGCCAGCAGCCAAGATGTAACAGCCGACTATGGCTACACCTTC.

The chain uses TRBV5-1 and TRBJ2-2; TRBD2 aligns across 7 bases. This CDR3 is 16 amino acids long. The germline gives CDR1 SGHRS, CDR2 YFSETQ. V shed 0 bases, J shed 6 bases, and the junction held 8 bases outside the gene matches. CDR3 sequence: CASSLGLASGAGELFF. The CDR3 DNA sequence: TGCGCCAGCAGCTTGGGACTAGCCAGTGGGGCCGGGGAGCTGTTTTTT.

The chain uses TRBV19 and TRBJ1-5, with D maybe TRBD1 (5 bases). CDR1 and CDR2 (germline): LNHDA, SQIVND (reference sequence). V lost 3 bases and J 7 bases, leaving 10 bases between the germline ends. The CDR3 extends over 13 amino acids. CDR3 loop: CASSIGAGQPQHF. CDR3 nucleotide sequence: TGTGCCAGTAGTATCGGGGCGGGGCAGCCCCAGCATTTT.